This T cell receptor (beta chain) is drawn from a study of cytomegalovirus exposure and HLA in healthy donors. Study-wide background: The platform used for the 100 to 150 validation repertoires matched that of the roughly 670 first-cohort repertoires, a later analysis reported.

Study findings and constraints: Later, an analysis found that TCR clusters from the first cohort tended to co-occur in the 120 validation repertoires.

Libraries were prepared by immunoSEQ multiplex PCR; TCRdb keeps only in-frame clonotypes and omits some of them. The sample has about 58,000 clones; about nine tenths are singletons. The V and J ends lost 1 base and 4 bases, in that order; junction bases with no gene match: 3. CDR3 length: 14 residues. From germline, CDR1 is SGHRS and CDR2 YFSETQ. Turning to this clone: The antigen is unknown.

V is TRBV5-1 and J is TRBJ1-1; 8 positions agree with TRBD1. Sequenced input: PBMCs. The TCR was taken from a man aged 18 to 29 in good health and CMV-seronegative. In DNA, the CDR3 is TGCGCCAGCAGCTTGCAGGGGGCGGGCACTGAAGCTTTCTTT. It is translated as CASSLQGAGTEAFF.